The following is a T cell receptor (beta chain) sequence with its context. Its specificity is not known. Profiled with immunoSEQ multiplex PCR; TCRdb holds only in-frame clones, not every one. Here the sample spans approximately 740,000 clones, approximately 79% being singletons. The donors were adults (healthy and HIV-negative) with no recent acute infections or vaccinations. This sample is part of a study of shared clonotypes between healthy human individuals. General study findings and limits: Represented diversity, genetic and exposure-history alike, was limited by few donors. Memory subsets had estimated richness that was generally smaller than that of naive subsets. Among donors, clonotype sharing was expected to be affected by sequencing depth.

This CDR3 spans 15 amino acids. CDR1 and CDR2 from the germline V gene are MRHNA and SNTAGT. V trimming: 6 bases; J trimming: 2 bases; junction bases outside the gene matches: 7. Material for sequencing was memory CD4+ T cells sorted from blood. Subset specified: CD45RA-negative fraction. This rearrangement joins TRBV6-4 to TRBJ2-1, with TRBD2 matching 7 bases. The clonotype originates from a woman under 40 in good health. The CDR3: CASSESGTAYNEQFF. CDR3 coding DNA: TGTGCCAGCAGCGAGAGCGGGACGGCCTACAATGAGCAGTTCTTC.